This T cell receptor (beta chain) was retrieved from a study of T cell repertoires in cytomegalovirus infection (dated by TCRdb to the late 2010s). For context, the study as a whole: The peptide stimulations were aimed at well-studied HLA-B-restricted epitopes as well as recently identified HLA-C-restricted CMV epitopes, whose presentation resists viral immunomodulation. Donor HLA type was relevant to the analysis, as public TCR beta signatures indicated carriage of CMV infection together with the matching HLA type.

This clonotype was detected a few times. Its recognized antigen is unknown. An end of the junction differs from the germline gene, which may be a read error. The sample's treatment or condition label is to be understood as: in vitro stimulation with specific CMV peptide epitopes to enrich CMV-specific T cells. The germline V gene sets CDR1 to SQVTM and CDR2 to ANQGSEA. From the cysteine through the phenylalanine, the CDR3 covers 13 amino acids. Only the CDR3 DNA stays, 39 bases, in frame from base 1. The reads were generated on an Illumina HiSeq 1500. Using fastp trimming at Q25 and MiXCR clonotype assembly, TCRdb reanalyzed the public sequencing data and kept in-frame beta chains. Every entry covers one CDR3 protein and lists the most common genes and DNA from its rows. Within this sample are hundreds of thousands of distinct CDR3 sequences, with 25% to 35% of them counted one time only. Of the sample, 20% is held by the ten largest clones.

Overall study results and their limits: Cumulative frequency of public TCR beta family members discriminated carriers of CMV infection plus the relevant HLA type in this cohort and an independent approximately 340-donor cohort. The ex vivo response was dominated by HLA-C-restricted CMV-specific TCR beta clonotypes, and the single most frequent clonotype in two of eight donors was supplied by these HLA-C-restricted clonotypes.

The starting material was cultured PBMCs, obtained from culture after CMV antigen stimulation. The receptor was isolated from a human donor in good health (CMV status not recorded). Some clones in this sample may be carry-over from other donors' samples. The chain was built from TRBV29-1 and TRBJ2-3; TRBD1 fits 9 bases in the junction. CDR3 loop: CSVVRGDRDKQYF. The nucleotide sequence reads TGCAGCGTTGTGAGGGGGGACAGGGATAAGCAGTATTTT.